This section outlines one T cell receptor (beta chain) sequence together with its context. Its specific antigen is unknown. One end of the junction varies from germline; a read error may be responsible. TCR beta CDR3 regions were amplified from RNA transcripts for repertoire sequencing. The first round of RT-PCR was done with HTBI primers and the Qiagen OneStep RT-PCR kit, and was followed by a second round of multiplex PCR, then size selection and purification. Libraries were sequenced on an Illumina HiSeq2000 using paired-end 100 bp reads. The original methods were these. SOAPnuke was used for read processing, and reads with adapters, uncalled bases, a mean Phred below 15, or no exact constant-primer or identifier match were discarded. COPE v1.2.5 was used to merge high-quality paired reads. Each unique nucleotide sequence was defined as a clonotype, and clonotypes were aligned to IMGT TRB V, D and J references with MiTCR v1.1. The analysis was limited to V-J combinations with a frequency above 0.0001, which together covered 99.2% of repertoires. For each V-J combination, a TCR clonal expansion and chaos score was defined as the ratio of F50 clonal expansion to chaos observed in the TCRdist matrix. Welch's t-statistics and random forest were used to narrow the features down to around 13 V-J combinations, which were then fed into a naive Bayes classifier. The similarity between thyroid and blood repertoires was quantified using the Morisita-Horn index. TCRdb reanalyzed the raw reads on its own, using fastp at Q25 for trimming and MiXCR for clone calling, and kept in-frame beta chains. CDR3 protein sequences are deduplicated, and each keeps its most common genes and DNA. TCRdb, rather than the study authors, made the V and J calls. The sample table shows approximately 700,000 distinct CDR3 sequences, and roughly two fifths are seen once. The biggest ten clones account for over 2.5% of the sample.

Ophthalmopathy patients had moderately to severely active disease, Clinical Activity Score of at least 3, NOSPECS grade of at least 4, and disease duration under 3 months. Anyone with other autoimmune diseases, uncontrolled infections, pregnancy or lactation was excluded from the study. Diagnosis relied on clinical symptoms, serum thyroxine, TRAb, thyroid ultrasound and orbital computed tomography. Ficoll-Paque density gradient centrifugation was used to isolate PBMCs from approximately 11 ml of fresh peripheral blood. Total RNA was extracted with Trizol reagent and quality-checked on an Agilent 2100 Bioanalyzer. This sample is part of a study of Graves' ophthalmopathy and Graves' hyperthyroidism (dated by TCRdb to the late 2010s). Describing the broader study: Peripheral blood was collected before any treatment was given, at the time of initial diagnosis. TCR beta repertoire signatures were used to distinguish Graves' ophthalmopathy from Graves' hyperthyroidism and to predict progression to ophthalmopathy. In total, approximately 130 blood samples were TCR-sequenced: under 45 ophthalmopathy, around 75 hyperthyroidism and some 17 hyperthyroidism-to-ophthalmopathy patients. To explore V-J signatures that distinguish ophthalmopathy from hyperthyroidism, a discovery set of about 99 patients was enrolled, made up of over 40 with ophthalmopathy and 57 with stable hyperthyroidism. An independent validation cohort was composed of fewer than 20 hyperthyroidism patients and some 16 patients who later progressed from hyperthyroidism to ophthalmopathy. In about 6 hyperthyroidism patients, the T-cell repertoire of thyroid tissue was compared with the T-cell repertoire of blood. Following sample collection, hyperthyroidism patients were given methimazole at a starting dose of 30 mg daily, and ophthalmopathy patients were given high-dose intravenous methylprednisolone. What the study reported, not specific to this receptor: No statistical method was used to predetermine the sample size, and group allocation was not hidden from the investigators. In validation, the model predicted ophthalmopathy progression with roughly 68% sensitivity and 72.22% specificity; more than ten predicted patients were CT-confirmed with GO in a median of around 6 months. The 13-signature model separated ophthalmopathy from stable hyperthyroidism with 87.88% sensitivity and around 84% specificity in cross-validation, and 80%/75% in the test set. Most of the expanded thyroid clonotypes with a frequency above 0.001 were also detected in blood, and it was suggested that the thyroid immune response may be reflected by blood repertoires.

Sample: peripheral blood. The receptor's source is an adult man with Graves' ophthalmopathy.

The DNA sequence is TGTGCCAGCACCCTAGTTCGGAGGAACACTGAAGCTTACTTT. Translated, this gives CASTLVRRNTEAYF. The chain uses TRBV6-2 or TRBV6-3 and TRBJ1-1, with the D gene call left open. From a lookup of the germline V gene, CDR1 and CDR2 are MNHEY and SVGEGT. From the cysteine through the phenylalanine, the CDR3 covers 14 amino acids. Solely the CDR3 DNA is kept, with 42 bases framed from the first base.